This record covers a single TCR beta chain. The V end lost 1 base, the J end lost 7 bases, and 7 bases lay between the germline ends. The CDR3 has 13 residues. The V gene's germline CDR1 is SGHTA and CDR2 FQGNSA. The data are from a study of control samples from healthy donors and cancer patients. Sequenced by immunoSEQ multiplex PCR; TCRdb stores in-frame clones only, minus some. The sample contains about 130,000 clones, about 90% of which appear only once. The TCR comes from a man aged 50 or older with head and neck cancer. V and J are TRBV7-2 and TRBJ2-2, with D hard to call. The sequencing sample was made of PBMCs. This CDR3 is CASSLVGGGELFF. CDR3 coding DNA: TGTGCCAGCAGCTTAGTAGGTGGCGGGGAGCTGTTTTTT.